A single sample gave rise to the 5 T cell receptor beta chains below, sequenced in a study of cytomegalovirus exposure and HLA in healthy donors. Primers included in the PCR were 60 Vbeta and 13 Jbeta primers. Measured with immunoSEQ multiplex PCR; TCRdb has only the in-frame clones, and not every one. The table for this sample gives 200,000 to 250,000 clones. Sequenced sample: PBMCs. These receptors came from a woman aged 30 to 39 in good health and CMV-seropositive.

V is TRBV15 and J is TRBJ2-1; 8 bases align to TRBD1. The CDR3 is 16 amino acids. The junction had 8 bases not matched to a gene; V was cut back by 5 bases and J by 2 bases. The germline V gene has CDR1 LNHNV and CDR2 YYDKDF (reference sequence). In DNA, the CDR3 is TGTGCCACCAGCGCACGACAGGGGACCACCTACAATGAGCAGTTCTTC. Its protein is CATSARQGTTYNEQFF.

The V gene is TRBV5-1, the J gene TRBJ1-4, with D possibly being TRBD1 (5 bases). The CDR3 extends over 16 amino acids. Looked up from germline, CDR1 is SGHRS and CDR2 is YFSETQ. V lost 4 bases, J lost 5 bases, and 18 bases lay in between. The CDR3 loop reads CASSPLARGGNEKLFF. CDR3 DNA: TGCGCCAGCAGCCCCCTTGCCCGGGGGGGAAATGAAAAACTGTTTTTT. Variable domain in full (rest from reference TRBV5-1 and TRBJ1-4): KAGVTQTPRYLIKTRGQQVTLSCSPISGHRSVSWYQQTPGQGLQFLFEYFSETQRNKGNFPGRFSGRQFSNSRSEMNVSTLELGDSALYLCASSPLARGGNEKLFFGSGTQLSVL.

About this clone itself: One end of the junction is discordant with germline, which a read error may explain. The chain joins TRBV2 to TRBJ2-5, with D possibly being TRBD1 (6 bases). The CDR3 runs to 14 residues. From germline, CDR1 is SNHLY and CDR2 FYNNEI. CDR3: CASSGPDPGQGKHF. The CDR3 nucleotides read TGTGCCAGCAGTGGCCCAGACCCGGGGCAGGGGAAGCACTTC.

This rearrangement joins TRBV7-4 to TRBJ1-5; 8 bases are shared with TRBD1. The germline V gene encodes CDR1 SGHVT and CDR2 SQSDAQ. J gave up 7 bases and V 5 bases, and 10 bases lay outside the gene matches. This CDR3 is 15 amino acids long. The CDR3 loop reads CASSVHQGAGQPQHF. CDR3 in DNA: TGTGCCAGCAGCGTACATCAGGGGGCCGGCCAGCCCCAGCATTTT.

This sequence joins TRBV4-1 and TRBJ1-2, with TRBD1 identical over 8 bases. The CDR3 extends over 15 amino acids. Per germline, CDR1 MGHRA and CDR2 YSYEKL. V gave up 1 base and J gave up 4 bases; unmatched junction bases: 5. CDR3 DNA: TGCGCCAGCAGCCAAGGGACAGGGAGCCTCTATGGCTACACCTTC. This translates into CASSQGTGSLYGYTF.